Sequencing of this T cell receptor beta chain was carried out in a study of cytotoxic CD8 clonotypes in ibrutinib-treated CLL. The CDR3 consists of 15 residues. In germline, CDR1 is SGHAT, CDR2 FQDESV (reference sequence). V lost 6 bases to trimming and J lost 4 bases, with 19 bases between them. This clone occurred once. Assay used: immunoSEQ multiplex PCR; TCRdb lists only in-frame clones, some missing. This sample has 150,000 or so clones; 75% to 85% occur once, and the top ten carry around 13%. The V gene is TRBV11-1, the J gene TRBJ2-7; weak D call: TRBD1 (5 bases). This specimen was PBMCs, taken after 12 months of ibrutinib treatment. The TCR was taken from a human donor with chronic lymphocytic leukemia. CDR3 nucleotide sequence: TGTGCCAGCAGAAAATTTGTGGACCAGGGATACGAGCAGTACTTC. Its protein product is CASRKFVDQGYEQYF.